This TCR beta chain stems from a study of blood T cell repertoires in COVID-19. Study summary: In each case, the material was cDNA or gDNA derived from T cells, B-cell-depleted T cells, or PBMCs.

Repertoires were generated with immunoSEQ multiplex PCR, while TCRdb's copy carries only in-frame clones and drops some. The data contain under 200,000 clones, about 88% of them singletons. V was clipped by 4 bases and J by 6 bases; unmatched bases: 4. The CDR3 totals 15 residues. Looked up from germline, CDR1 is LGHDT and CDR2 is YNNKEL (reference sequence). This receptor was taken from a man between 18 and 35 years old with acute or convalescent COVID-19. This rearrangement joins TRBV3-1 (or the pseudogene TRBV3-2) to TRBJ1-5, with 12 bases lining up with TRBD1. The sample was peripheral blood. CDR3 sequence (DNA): TGTGCCAGCAGCCGCGGGACAGGGGGCGTTCAGCCCCAGCATTTT. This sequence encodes CASSRGTGGVQPQHF.